This T cell receptor (beta chain) was profiled in a study of T-cell memory formation after mild COVID-19. Whole-study context: Largely donor-specific TCR clusters were found.

Note on this clonotype: Its specificity is unknown. Germline is not matched at one junction end, which may reflect a read error.

Study-wide results and limits: Cross-reactive memory appears to have joined, as suggested by some responding clones showing up in pre-infection memory.

TCRdb used MiXCR to reprocess the 5' RACE reads, holding one entry per CDR3 protein. The sample consists of 400,000 or so distinct CDR3 sequences, 20% of them appearing once. Sequenced: PBMCs or a T cell subset sorted from them (not recorded which). The source of this sequence is an adult woman who had mild COVID-19 (a few samples of this study predate the infection). Cell type and time point are not known.

For the CDR3, the DNA is TGTGCTAGCAGCTCAACACGAGGGGGCGATGAGCAGTTCTTC. This encodes CASSSTRGGDEQFF. V and J are TRBV7-7 and TRBJ2-1, with 7 bases fitting TRBD1. This CDR3 has 14 residues. Germline V gene data show CDR1 as SSHAT and CDR2 as FNYEAQ (reference sequence). The whole variable domain, remainder taken from reference TRBV7-7 and TRBJ2-1, is GAGVSQSPRYKVTKRGQDVTLRCDPISSHATLYWYQQALGQGPEFLTYFNYEAQPDKSGLPSDRFSAERPEGSISTLTIQRTEQRDSAMYRCASSSTRGGDEQFFGPGTRLTVL.